This TCR beta chain was found in a study of blood T cell repertoires in COVID-19. Profiling relied on immunoSEQ multiplex PCR, and the TCRdb table lists in-frame clones only, not all of them. The repertoire holds around 300,000 clones, with almost 90% as singletons. Assignments of participants to cohorts depended upon their own reported clinical history. Germline-derived CDR1 and CDR2 are MNHEY and SVGAGI. The CDR3 spans 13 residues. V lost 6 bases, J lost 9 bases, and 12 bases lay in between. The clonotype was recovered from a young woman with acute COVID-19. The chain uses TRBV6-5 and TRBJ1-6, with D perhaps matching TRBD1 (5 bases). Material for sequencing was PBMCs or T cells enriched from blood (not recorded which). This chain's CDR3 is CASSPGNGSPLHF. The CDR3 nucleotides read TGTGCCAGCAGCCCAGGGAACGGTTCACCCCTCCACTTT.